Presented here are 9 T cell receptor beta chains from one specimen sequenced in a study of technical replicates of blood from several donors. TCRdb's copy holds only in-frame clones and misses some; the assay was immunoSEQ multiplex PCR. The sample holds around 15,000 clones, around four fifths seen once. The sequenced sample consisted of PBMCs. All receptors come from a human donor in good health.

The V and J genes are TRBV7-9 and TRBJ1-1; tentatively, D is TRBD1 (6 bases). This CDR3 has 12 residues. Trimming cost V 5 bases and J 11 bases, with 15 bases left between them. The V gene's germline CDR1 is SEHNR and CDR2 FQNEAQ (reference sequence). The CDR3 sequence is CASSLSGGPAFF. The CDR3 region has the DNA TGTGCCAGCAGCCTCTCGGGGGGGCCTGCTTTCTTT. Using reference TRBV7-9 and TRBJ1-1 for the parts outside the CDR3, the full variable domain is DTGVSQNPRHKITKRGQNVTFRCDPISEHNRLYWYRQTLGQGPEFLTYFQNEAQLEKSRLLSDRFSAERPKGSFSTLEIQRTEQGDSAMYLCASSLSGGPAFFGQGTRLTVV.

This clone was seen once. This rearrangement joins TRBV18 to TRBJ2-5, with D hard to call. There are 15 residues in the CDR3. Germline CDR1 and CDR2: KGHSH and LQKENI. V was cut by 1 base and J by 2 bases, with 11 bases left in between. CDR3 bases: TGTGCCAGCTCACCACGTGGTAGCTTGCAAGAGACCCAGTACTTC. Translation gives CASSPRGSLQETQYF.

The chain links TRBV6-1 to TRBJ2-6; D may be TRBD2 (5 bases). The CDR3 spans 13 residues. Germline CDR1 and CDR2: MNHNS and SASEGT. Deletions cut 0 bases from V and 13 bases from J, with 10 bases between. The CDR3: CASSEALTGVLTF. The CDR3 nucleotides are TGTGCCAGCAGTGAAGCGCTTACGGGGGTCCTGACTTTC.

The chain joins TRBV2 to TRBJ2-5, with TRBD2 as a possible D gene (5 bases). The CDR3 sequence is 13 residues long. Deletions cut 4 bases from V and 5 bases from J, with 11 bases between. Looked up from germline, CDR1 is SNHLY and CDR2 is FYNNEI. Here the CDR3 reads CASSADSGETQYF. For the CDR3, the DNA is TGTGCCAGCAGTGCGGACTCGGGGGAGACCCAGTACTTC.

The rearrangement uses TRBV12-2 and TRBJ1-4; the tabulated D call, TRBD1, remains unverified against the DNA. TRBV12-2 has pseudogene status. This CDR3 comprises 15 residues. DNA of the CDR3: TGTGCAAGTCGCTTATCACAGGGAACTAATGAAAAACTGTTTTTT. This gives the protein CASRLSQGTNEKLFF.

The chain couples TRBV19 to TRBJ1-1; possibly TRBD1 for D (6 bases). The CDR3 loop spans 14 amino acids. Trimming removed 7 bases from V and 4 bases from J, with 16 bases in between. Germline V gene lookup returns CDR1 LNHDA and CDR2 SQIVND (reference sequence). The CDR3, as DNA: TGTGCCAGTACACAGGGTCTGGCAAGCACTGAAGCTTTCTTT. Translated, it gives CASTQGLASTEAFF.

The CDR3, as DNA: TGTGCCAGCAGTTTATGGGACACTCAACCTAGGGAGCAGTACTTC. Residues: CASSLWDTQPREQYF. The chain uses TRBV28 and TRBJ2-7, with a tentative D call TRBD1 (5 bases). The CDR3 extends over 15 amino acids. Germline lookup yields CDR1 MDHEN and CDR2 SYDVKM. The V end was cut by 0 bases, the J end by 7 bases, with 16 bases between.

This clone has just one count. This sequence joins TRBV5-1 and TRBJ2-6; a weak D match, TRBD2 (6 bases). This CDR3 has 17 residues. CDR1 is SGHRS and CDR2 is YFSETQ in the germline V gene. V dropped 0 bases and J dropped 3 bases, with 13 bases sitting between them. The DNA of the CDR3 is TGCGCCAGCAGCTTGGTGCCCCGGGGGAGTGGGGCCAACGTCCTGACTTTC. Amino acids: CASSLVPRGSGANVLTF.

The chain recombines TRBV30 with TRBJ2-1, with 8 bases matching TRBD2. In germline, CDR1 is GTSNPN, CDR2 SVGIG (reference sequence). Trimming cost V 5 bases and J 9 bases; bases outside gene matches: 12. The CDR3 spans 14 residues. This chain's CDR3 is CAWDSGNTLGEQFF. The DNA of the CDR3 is TGTGCCTGGGATAGCGGGAATACCTTGGGTGAGCAGTTCTTC. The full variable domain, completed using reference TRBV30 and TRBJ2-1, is SQTIHQWPATLVQPVGSPLSLECTVEGTSNPNLYWYRQAAGRGLQLLFYSVGIGQISSEVPQNLSASRPQDRQFILSSKKLLLSDSGFYLCAWDSGNTLGEQFFGPGTRLTVL.